The next 22 T cell receptor beta chains were all read from a single sample in a study of T cell repertoires in cytomegalovirus infection. Their antigens remain unidentified. TCRdb reprocessed the reads via MiXCR and lists one record per CDR3 protein. The data hold about 920,000 distinct CDR3 sequences, with about 33% observed a single time. Sequencing was performed on cultured CD8+ T cells from PBMCs, taken from culture after CMV antigen stimulation. The source of these receptors is a human donor in good health (CMV status not recorded). Some clones in this sample may be carry-over from other donors' samples.

The chain uses TRBV27 and TRBJ1-1; 9 positions agree with TRBD1. This CDR3 has 16 amino acids. V gave up 4 bases and J gave up 0 bases; unmatched junction bases: 6. Germline CDR1 MNHEY, CDR2 SMNVEV (reference sequence). CDR3 nucleotide sequence: TGTGCCAGCAGTTCCATAGGGACAGGGATGAACACTGAAGCTTTCTTT. Encoded protein: CASSSIGTGMNTEAFF.

With respect to this clonotype: A much larger clone sits a single nucleotide away, making a read error possible. The CDR3 loop is CVSSFYRVDAGELFF. The CDR3 DNA reads as TGTGTCAGCAGCTTTTACAGGGTTGATGCCGGGGAGCTGTTTTTT. The gene calls are TRBV7-6 and TRBJ2-2, with D perhaps TRBD1 (6 bases). Per the germline V gene, CDR1 is SGHVS and CDR2 is FNYEAQ. CDR3 size: 15 residues. Drawing the rest from reference TRBV7-6 and TRBJ2-2, the complete variable domain is GAGVSQSPRYKVTKRGQDVALRCDPISGHVSLYWYRQALGQGPEFLTYFNYEAQQDKSGLPNDRFSAERPEGSISTLTIQRTEQRDSAMYRCVSSFYRVDAGELFFGEGSRLTVL.

CDR3 nucleotides: TGTGCCAGCACCTGGAGGGGGCAGACCGCTGAAGCTTTCTTT. Translating gives CASTWRGQTAEAFF. The chain carries TRBV2 and TRBJ1-1; TRBD1 matches at 7 bases. Germline CDR1 SNHLY, CDR2 FYNNEI. This CDR3 has 14 residues. The trim removed 7 bases at V and 6 bases at J, leaving 11 bases unmatched.

This clonotype has just a few counts. This chain connects TRBV9 to TRBJ2-7; D gene ambiguous. Looked up from germline, CDR1 is SGDLS and CDR2 is YYNGEE. The V end lost 2 bases, the J end lost 5 bases, and 11 bases lay between the germline ends. The CDR3 is 13 residues long. Here the CDR3 DNA reads TGTGCCAGCAGCGTGACCCCCGCGGACGAGCAGTACGTC. This encodes CASSVTPADEQYV.

The chain has TRBV7-9 and TRBJ1-2; 9 nucleotides match TRBD1. The germline V gene encodes CDR1 SEHNR and CDR2 FQNEAQ (reference sequence). The CDR3 loop spans 17 amino acids. V trimming: 1 base; J trimming: 4 bases; junction bases outside the gene matches: 10. The CDR3 DNA sequence: TGTGCCAGCAGCTTAGGAGGGGGACAGGGAACCGCCTATGGCTACACCTTC. This sequence encodes CASSLGGGQGTAYGYTF.

The V and J genes are TRBV6-2 or TRBV6-3 and TRBJ2-7; 8 bases fit TRBD1. The CDR3 is made up of 15 amino acids. J gave up 2 bases and V 2 bases, and 5 bases lay outside the gene matches. The V gene's germline CDR1 is MNHEY and CDR2 SVGEGT. The CDR3 loop is CASSYPGQGTYEQYV. As DNA, the CDR3 is TGTGCCAGCAGTTACCCCGGACAGGGAACCTACGAGCAGTACGTC.

V and J are TRBV9 and TRBJ2-1; TRBD1 matches at 9 bases. After removal of 3 bases from V and 2 bases from J, the junction contained 9 bases not matched to a gene. Germline assignment: CDR1 SGDLS and CDR2 YYNGEE. The CDR3 length is 17 residues. CDR3 in DNA: TGTGCCAGCAGCGGAAGCCGGGACAGGGAGACCTACAATGAGCAGTTCTTC. Protein sequence: CASSGSRDRETYNEQFF.

The chain has TRBV6-5 and TRBJ1-5, with no clear D. V was pared by 5 bases and J by 5 bases, with 13 bases between. CDR1 and CDR2 from the germline V gene are MNHEY and SVGAGI. This CDR3 is built from 14 residues. The CDR3, as DNA: TGTGCCAGCAGTATGGCCCTTGGGGATCAGCCCCAGCATTTT. It translates to CASSMALGDQPQHF.

This chain joins TRBV28 and TRBJ2-7; perhaps TRBD1 as D (6 bases). Germline-derived CDR1 and CDR2 are MDHEN and SYDVKM. The CDR3 contains 15 residues. Between the trimmed V and J ends, which lost 3 bases and 0 bases, there was a span of 12 bases. The CDR3 here is CASSLDRALSYEQYV. In DNA, the CDR3 is TGTGCCAGCAGTTTGGACAGAGCCCTCTCCTACGAGCAGTACGTC.

This clonotype was observed many times. V is TRBV7-2 and J is TRBJ2-1; D is unclear. The V gene lost 1 base and the J gene lost 10 bases, with 11 bases spanning the gap. Germline assignment: CDR1 SGHTA and CDR2 FQGNSA. The CDR3 runs to 13 residues. As DNA, the CDR3 is TGTGCCAGCAGCTTAGTTGTGAATCGAGAGCAGTTCTTC. Translated: CASSLVVNREQFF.

Turning to this clonotype: It may be a read error: a sequence one base away is much more abundant. The rearrangement links TRBV7-2 to TRBJ2-2; 15 bases align to TRBD2. CDR1 SGHTA and CDR2 FQGNSA come from the germline V gene. This CDR3 has 20 residues. The CDR3 loop reads CASSLRTSGGASVRTEELFF. CDR3 bases: TGTGCCAGCAGCCTTCGGACTAGCGGGGGGGCGTCGGTCCGAACCGAGGAGCTGTTTTTT.

The chain carries TRBV2 and TRBJ2-1; D might be TRBD2 (5 bases). Trimming took 8 bases from V and 13 from J, leaving 18 bases between them. The CDR3 runs 12 residues. Germline loops: CDR1 SNHLY, CDR2 FYNNEI. CDR3 in amino acids: CASGRTDLHQFF. Here the CDR3 DNA reads TGTGCCAGCGGAAGGACGGACTTGCACCAGTTCTTC.

This clonotype was seen a handful of times. The genes are TRBV7-6 and TRBJ2-3; 8 bases are a match to TRBD1. The CDR3 is made up of 16 amino acids. V dropped 4 bases and J dropped 4; count of bases not matched to a gene: 10. CDR1 and CDR2 from the germline V gene are SGHVS and FNYEAQ. This CDR3 reads CASSSQGASRSDTQYF. The DNA of the CDR3 is TGTGCCAGCAGCTCGCAGGGGGCCTCCCGATCAGATACGCAGTATTTT.

The chain uses TRBV7-6 and TRBJ2-1, with D perhaps TRBD1 or TRBD2 (5 bases each). The CDR3 has 16 residues. V was clipped by 5 bases and J by 6 bases, with 20 bases between them. Germline assignment: CDR1 SGHVS and CDR2 FNYEAQ. In DNA, the CDR3 is TGTGCCAGCAGCCGACCCCAGTCGGGACCCCTCAATGAGCAGTTCTTC. It is translated as CASSRPQSGPLNEQFF.

A remark on this clonotype: A much larger clone sits a single nucleotide away, making a read error possible. J is TRBJ1-2 and V is TRBV7-6; D ambiguous. Germline V gene data show CDR1 as SGHVS and CDR2 as FNYEAQ. This CDR3 spans 13 amino acids. The CDR3 DNA sequence: TGTGCCAGCAGCTTAGCCACAAGCTATGGCCACACCTTC. Translated, it gives CASSLATSYGHTF. Full variable domain (rest looked up from reference TRBV7-6 and TRBJ1-2): GAGVSQSPRYKVTKRGQDVALRCDPISGHVSLYWYRQALGQGPEFLTYFNYEAQQDKSGLPNDRFSAERPEGSISTLTIQRTEQRDSAMYRCASSLATSYGHTFGSGTRLTVV.

The genes are TRBV6-1 and TRBJ2-1; D perhaps matches TRBD2 (7 bases). Germline V lookup: CDR1 MNHNS, CDR2 SASEGT. The V gene lost 2 bases and the J gene lost 1 base, with 18 bases spanning the gap. This CDR3 has 18 amino acids. DNA of the CDR3: TGTGCCAGCAGTGAAAGGCTAGTGGGGGGGCATTCCTACAATGAGCAGTTCTTC. Its translation is CASSERLVGGHSYNEQFF.

The chain couples TRBV20-1 to TRBJ2-3; D tentatively reads TRBD1 or TRBD2 (6 bases each). The CDR3 runs to 12 residues. Per germline, CDR1 DFQATT and CDR2 SNEGSKA (reference sequence). Deletions cut 3 bases from V and 4 bases from J, with 8 bases between. CDR3 coding DNA: TGCAGTGCTAGGGGGGGCCCAGATACGCAGTATTTT. Protein product: CSARGGPDTQYF.

This clonotype was counted only a few times. The chain carries TRBV2 and TRBJ2-3; no reliable D call. The CDR3 extends over 12 amino acids. CDR1 is SNHLY and CDR2 is FYNNEI in the germline V gene. The ends were cut back, 7 bases at V and 4 bases at J, with 9 bases in the middle. CDR3 protein: CASTTRADTQYF. The CDR3 DNA reads as TGTGCCAGCACCACCCGGGCAGATACGCAGTATTTT.

For this clonotype: Sequence at one end of the junction differs from germline and may be a read error. The chain has TRBV14 and TRBJ1-5, with D unresolved. The length of the CDR3 is 13 residues. Per the germline V gene, CDR1 is SGHDN and CDR2 is FVKESK. CDR3 loop: CVSSQARNQPQHF. In nucleotides, the CDR3 is TGTGTCAGCAGCCAAGCACGAAATCAGCCCCAGCATTTT.

The chain combines TRBV6-1 with TRBJ2-2, with 10 bases lining up with TRBD1. The CDR3 sequence is 14 residues long. V was clipped by 6 bases and J by 5 bases; unmatched bases: 3. The germline V gene has CDR1 MNHNS and CDR2 SASEGT. CDR3 sequence reads: CASSKDRGTGELFF. CDR3 DNA sequence: TGTGCCAGCAGCAAGGACAGGGGGACCGGGGAGCTGTTTTTT.

This clonotype was seen a few times. The chain is built from TRBV12-3 or TRBV12-4 and TRBJ2-3, with a possible D match to TRBD1 (6 bases). The CDR3 has 15 residues. V lost 3 bases to trimming and J lost 4 bases, with 14 bases between them. Written as DNA, the CDR3 is TGTGCCAGCAGTTTCTCGTACAGGGTTCCAGATACGCAGTATTTT. Protein product: CASSFSYRVPDTQYF.

The J gene is TRBJ1-3, the V gene TRBV10-3; D may be TRBD1 (6 bases). The CDR3 is made up of 14 amino acids. Germline lookup yields CDR1 ENHRY and CDR2 SYGVKD. With 7 bases removed from V and 0 bases from J, the gap between germline ends came to 10 bases. CDR3 loop: CAIMDSISGNTIYF. The DNA for the CDR3 is TGTGCCATCATGGACAGCATCTCTGGAAACACCATATATTTT.